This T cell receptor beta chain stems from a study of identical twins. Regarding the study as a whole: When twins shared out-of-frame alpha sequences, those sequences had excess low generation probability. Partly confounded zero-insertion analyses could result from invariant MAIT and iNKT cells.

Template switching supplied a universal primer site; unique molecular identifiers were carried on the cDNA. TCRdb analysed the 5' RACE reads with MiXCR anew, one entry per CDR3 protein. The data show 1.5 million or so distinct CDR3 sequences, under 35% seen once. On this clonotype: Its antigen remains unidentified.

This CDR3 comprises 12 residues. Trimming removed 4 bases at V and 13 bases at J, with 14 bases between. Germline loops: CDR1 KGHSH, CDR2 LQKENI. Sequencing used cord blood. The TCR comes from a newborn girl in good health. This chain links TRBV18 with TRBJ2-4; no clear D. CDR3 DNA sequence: TGTGCCAGCTCACGAATCCCCTGGCTGCAGTACTTC. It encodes CASSRIPWLQYF.